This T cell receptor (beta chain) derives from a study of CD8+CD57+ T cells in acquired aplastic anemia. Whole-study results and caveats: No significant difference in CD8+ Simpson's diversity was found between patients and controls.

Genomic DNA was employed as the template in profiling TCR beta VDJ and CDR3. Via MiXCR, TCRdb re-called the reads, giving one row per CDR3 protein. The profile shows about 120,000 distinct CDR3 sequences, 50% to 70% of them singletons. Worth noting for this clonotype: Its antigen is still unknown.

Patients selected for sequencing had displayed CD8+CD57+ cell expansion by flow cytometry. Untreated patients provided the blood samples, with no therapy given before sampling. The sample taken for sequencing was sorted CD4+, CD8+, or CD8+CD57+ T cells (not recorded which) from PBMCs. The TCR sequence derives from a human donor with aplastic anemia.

The CDR3 protein is CAISDGLSHEQFF. The CDR3 DNA sequence: TGTGCCATCAGTGATGGGCTCTCCCATGAGCAGTTCTTC. V and J are TRBV10-3 and TRBJ2-1; no firm D call. The V gene's germline CDR1 is ENHRY and CDR2 SYGVKD. V lost 3 bases, J lost 8 bases, and 11 bases lay in between. The CDR3 loop spans 13 amino acids.